Listed below are T cell receptor beta chains from one sample, sequenced in a study of T cell responses to AZD1222 COVID-19 vaccine. TCRdb's copy holds only in-frame clones and misses some; the assay was immunoSEQ multiplex PCR. The table records around 44,000 clones, approximately 86% of them present only once. Sequencing used peripheral blood, obtained 28 days after the second AZD1222 dose. The receptors originated from an adult who received the AZD1222 COVID-19 vaccine. Each CDR3 is given with its conserved first and last residue.

j_gene,v_gene,CDR3aa
TRBJ1-4,TRBV7-9,CASSPRQATNEKLFF
TRBJ2-1,TRBV7-9,CASSLVQGVHEQFF
TRBJ2-2,TRBV18,CASSVPTQGATTGELFF
TRBJ2-6,TRBV9,CASSVPAGANVLTF
TRBJ2-1,TRBV6-2/TRBV6-3,CASSPYRGLADEQFF
TRBJ2-7,TRBV5-6,CASSPGTGVKLISYEQYF
TRBJ1-5,TRBV28,CASSSGLGNQPQHF
TRBJ1-3,TRBV5-5,CASSLERSSGNTIYF
TRBJ1-5,TRBV5-1,CASSPASAPNQPQHF
TRBJ2-7,TRBV28,CASTDREVEQYF
TRBJ2-2,TRBV3-1/TRBV3-2,CASSRNKGENTGELFF
TRBJ2-7,TRBV5-8,CASTRDFVYEQYF
TRBJ2-3,TRBV28,CASSFKASTDTQYF
TRBJ2-3,TRBV10-3,CAISDGLAGAGDTQYF
TRBJ2-5,TRBV7-9,CASSLAAGWTETQYF
TRBJ1-1,TRBV5-5,CASSASVGSGDTEAFF
TRBJ2-7,TRBV4-3,CASSQENTGLIYEQYF
TRBJ2-1,TRBV6-1,CASSSLLADEQFF
TRBJ1-3,TRBV7-3,CASSPLTEMENTIYF
TRBJ2-1,TRBV7-3,CASSHNGFGIGEQFF
TRBJ1-5,TRBV5-8,CASSLDGGIGQPQHF
TRBJ1-4,TRBV5-1,CASRGSGQGGEKLFF
TRBJ2-7,TRBV4-1,CASSQERLAGGPYEQYF
TRBJ1-3,TRBV29-1,CSVVTGDSGNTIYF
TRBJ2-1,TRBV7-3,CASSLRTSGRAFEQFF
TRBJ2-7,TRBV2,CASIEGASSYEQYF
TRBJ2-1,TRBV28,CASSAPGTSGINEQFF
TRBJ1-4,TRBV7-2,CASSLDRGNEKLFF
TRBJ1-1,TRBV7-2,CASSPDSGRAEAFF
TRBJ2-1,TRBV10-3,CAISESRTSGRHNEQFF
TRBJ2-7,TRBV6-5,CASSRGVRDEQYF
TRBJ1-2,TRBV7-9,CASSLGQNYGYTF
TRBJ2-5,TRBV11-2,CASSFSRVQETQYF
TRBJ2-2,TRBV5-1,CASSYRDRGTTGELFF
TRBJ1-1,TRBV27,CASNPLRPGAEAFF
TRBJ2-2,TRBV19,CASSIAGSGELFF
TRBJ2-1,TRBV5-1,CASSPGLAGEEQFF
TRBJ2-5,TRBV2,CASSRGGLQETQYF